These 9 T cell receptor beta chains share one sample of origin, sequenced in a study of T cell repertoires in cytomegalovirus infection. TCRdb fed the reads into MiXCR, producing one record per CDR3 protein. The sample has approximately 400,000 distinct CDR3 sequences; about 33% are singletons. Sequencing was done on a sample of PBMCs. These TCRs come from a human donor in good health (CMV status not recorded). Some clones in this sample may be carry-over from other donors' samples.

This clonotype was recorded at least ten times. This sequence joins TRBV7-9 and TRBJ2-7; D is tentatively TRBD1 or TRBD2 (5 bases each). The CDR3 totals 13 residues. Per the germline V gene, CDR1 is SEHNR and CDR2 is FQNEAQ (reference sequence). Trimming shortened V by 3 bases and J by 5 bases, and 11 bases separated the two germline ends. DNA for the CDR3: TGTGCCAGCAGCTTGGGACCAGGAGACGAGCAGTACTTC. Protein sequence: CASSLGPGDEQYF.

This clonotype was counted ten times or more. The rearrangement joins TRBV7-9 to TRBJ1-3; D uncertain. V lost 5 bases and J 2 bases, leaving 22 bases between the germline ends. CDR1 and CDR2 from the germline V gene are SEHNR and FQNEAQ (reference sequence). The CDR3 length is 18 residues. CDR3 region: CASSHWATAKRTGNTIYF. CDR3 nucleotides: TGTGCCAGCAGCCACTGGGCCACTGCGAAAAGAACTGGAAACACCATATATTTT. The variable domain in full, with the rest retrieved from reference TRBV7-9 and TRBJ1-3, is DTGVSQNPRHKITKRGQNVTFRCDPISEHNRLYWYRQTLGQGPEFLTYFQNEAQLEKSRLLSDRFSAERPKGSFSTLEIQRTEQGDSAMYLCASSHWATAKRTGNTIYFGEGSWLTVV.

Points on this clonotype: An end of the junction differs from the germline gene, which may be a read error. V is TRBV6-5 and J is TRBJ2-1; 8 bases are shared with TRBD2. The CDR3 extends over 16 amino acids. Germline-derived CDR1 and CDR2 are MNHEY and SVGAGI. CDR3 in amino acids: CSSSYSNGGGQDEQFF. The DNA of the CDR3 is TGTTCCAGCAGTTACTCGAACGGCGGGGGGCAAGATGAGCAGTTCTTC.

This clonotype has a count of ten or more. V usage is TRBV7-2 and J usage is TRBJ2-7, with D hard to call. CDR3 size: 12 residues. Germline-derived CDR1 and CDR2 are SGHTA and FQGNSA. V lost 5 bases and J lost 3, with 8 bases in between. Here the CDR3 reads CASSPSIYEQYF. DNA of the CDR3: TGTGCCAGCAGCCCAAGCATCTACGAGCAGTACTTC. Variable domain in full (rest from reference TRBV7-2 and TRBJ2-7): GAGVSQSPSNKVTEKGKDVELRCDPISGHTALYWYRQSLGQGLEFLIYFQGNSAPDKSGLPSDRFSAERTGGSVSTLTIQRTQQEDSAVYLCASSPSIYEQYFGPGTRLTVT.

This clonotype has more than one count but fewer than ten. The genes are TRBV20-1 and TRBJ1-2; D is undetermined. Trimming removed 3 bases at V and 5 bases at J, with 7 bases between. CDR1 is DFQATT, CDR2 SNEGSKA, per germline (reference sequence). The CDR3 consists of 11 residues. This CDR3 reads CSASREYGYTF. Here the CDR3 DNA reads TGCAGTGCTAGTCGCGAGTATGGCTACACCTTC.

V usage is TRBV25-1 and J usage is TRBJ2-7, with D perhaps matching TRBD1 (5 bases). The length of the CDR3 is 15 residues. The germline V and J ends were trimmed by 1 base and 1 base, with 11 bases remaining between them. CDR1 and CDR2 from the germline V gene are MGHDK and SYGVNS. In DNA form, the CDR3 reads TGTGCCAGCAGTGAATCGGACAAGATTTCCTACGAGCAGTACTTC. Protein sequence: CASSESDKISYEQYF.

The chain is built from TRBV6-2 or TRBV6-3 and TRBJ1-4; no clear D gene. Trimming removed 0 bases at V and 0 bases at J, with 14 bases between. The CDR3 has 18 amino acids. Germline-derived CDR1 and CDR2 are MNHEY and SVGEGT. CDR3 coding DNA: TGTGCCAGCAGTTACTCGAGGCCAGGCGCCGCAACTAATGAAAAACTGTTTTTT. Its protein is CASSYSRPGAATNEKLFF.

The chain carries TRBV20-1 and TRBJ2-5, with D possibly matching TRBD1 (6 bases). Trimming took 7 bases from V and 5 from J, leaving 17 bases between them. Germline V gene sequence: CDR1 DFQATT, CDR2 SNEGSKA (reference sequence). The CDR3 runs to 13 residues. The CDR3 DNA follows: TGCAGTGGTTTCTTTCAGGGGATGGAGACCCAGTACTTC. Its protein is CSGFFQGMETQYF.

In this sample, this clonotype turned up many times. This rearrangement joins TRBV7-9 to TRBJ1-4; D remains unclear. The V end was cut by 5 bases, the J end by 0 bases, with 16 bases between. There are 17 residues in the CDR3. Germline CDR1 reads SEHNR; CDR2 reads FQNEAQ (reference sequence). The CDR3 sequence is CASSQTATVPTNEKLFF. The CDR3 region has the DNA TGTGCCAGCAGCCAAACGGCAACAGTCCCAACTAATGAAAAACTGTTTTTT.